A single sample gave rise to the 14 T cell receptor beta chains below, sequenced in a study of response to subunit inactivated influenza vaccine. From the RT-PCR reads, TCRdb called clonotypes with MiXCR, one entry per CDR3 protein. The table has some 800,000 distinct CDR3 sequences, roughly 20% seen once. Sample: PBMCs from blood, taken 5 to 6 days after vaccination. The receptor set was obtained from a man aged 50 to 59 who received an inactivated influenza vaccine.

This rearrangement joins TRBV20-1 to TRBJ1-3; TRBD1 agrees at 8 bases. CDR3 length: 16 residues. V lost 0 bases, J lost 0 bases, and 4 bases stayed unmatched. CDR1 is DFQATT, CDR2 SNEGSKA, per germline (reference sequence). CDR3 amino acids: CSARDLDRGSGNTIYF. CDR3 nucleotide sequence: TGCAGTGCTAGAGATCTTGACAGGGGCTCTGGAAACACCATATATTTT.

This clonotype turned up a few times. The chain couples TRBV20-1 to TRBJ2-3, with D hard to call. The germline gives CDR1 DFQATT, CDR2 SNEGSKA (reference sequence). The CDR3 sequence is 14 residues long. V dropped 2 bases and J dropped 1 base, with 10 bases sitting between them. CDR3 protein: CSARQSDGTDTQYF. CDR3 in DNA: TGCAGTGCTAGACAGTCAGACGGCACAGATACGCAGTATTTT.

DNA for the CDR3: TGTGCCAGCAGAACTAGGGGACACTACAATGAGCAGTTCTTC. Amino acids: CASRTRGHYNEQFF. V usage is TRBV6-1 and J usage is TRBJ2-1; the D gene is possibly TRBD1 (6 bases). Trimming cost V 6 bases and J 3 bases, with 12 bases left between them. The CDR3 totals 14 residues. Per germline, CDR1 MNHNS and CDR2 SASEGT.

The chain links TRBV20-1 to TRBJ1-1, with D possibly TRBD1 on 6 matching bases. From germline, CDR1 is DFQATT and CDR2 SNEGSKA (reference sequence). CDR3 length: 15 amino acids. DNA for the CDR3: TGCAGGGGAAAAGGGTGGGGGGCACGGGGCACTGAAGCTTTCTTT. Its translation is CRGKGWGARGTEAFF.

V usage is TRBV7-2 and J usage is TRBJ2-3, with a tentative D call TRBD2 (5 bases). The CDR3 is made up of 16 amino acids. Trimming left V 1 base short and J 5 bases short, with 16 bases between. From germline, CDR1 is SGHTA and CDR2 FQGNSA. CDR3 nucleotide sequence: TGTGCCAGCAGCTTAGTCGGGGTCGGCGGAATAGATACGCAGTATTTT. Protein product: CASSLVGVGGIDTQYF.

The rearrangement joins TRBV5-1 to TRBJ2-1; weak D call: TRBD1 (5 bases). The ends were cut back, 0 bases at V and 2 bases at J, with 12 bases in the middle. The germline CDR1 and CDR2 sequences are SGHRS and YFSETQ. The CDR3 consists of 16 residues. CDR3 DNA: TGCGCCAGCAGCTTGGATAGTCCAGGGACCTACAATGAGCAGTTCTTC. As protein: CASSLDSPGTYNEQFF.

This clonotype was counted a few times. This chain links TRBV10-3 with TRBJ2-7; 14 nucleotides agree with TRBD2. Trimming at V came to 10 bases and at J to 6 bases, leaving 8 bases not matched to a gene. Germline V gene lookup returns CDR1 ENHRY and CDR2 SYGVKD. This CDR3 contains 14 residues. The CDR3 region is CATQPGLAGVEQYF. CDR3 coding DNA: TGTGCCACACAACCGGGACTAGCGGGAGTCGAGCAGTACTTC.

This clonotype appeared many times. CDR3 sequence reads: CASSLEGRHLYSYEQYF. The CDR3, as DNA: TGCGCCAGCAGCTTGGAGGGGAGACATCTCTACTCCTACGAGCAGTACTTC. The chain joins TRBV5-1 to TRBJ2-7, with D perhaps TRBD1 or TRBD2 (5 bases each). V was shortened by 0 bases and J by 0 bases, with 16 bases between the two germline ends. CDR1 is SGHRS and CDR2 is YFSETQ in the germline V gene. The CDR3 length is 17 residues.

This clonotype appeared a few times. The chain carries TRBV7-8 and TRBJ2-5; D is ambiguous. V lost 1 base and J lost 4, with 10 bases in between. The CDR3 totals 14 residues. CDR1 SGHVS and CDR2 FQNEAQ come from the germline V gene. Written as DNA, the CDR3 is TGTGCCAGCAGCTTAGGACCAATGGGAGAGACCCAGTACTTC. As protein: CASSLGPMGETQYF.

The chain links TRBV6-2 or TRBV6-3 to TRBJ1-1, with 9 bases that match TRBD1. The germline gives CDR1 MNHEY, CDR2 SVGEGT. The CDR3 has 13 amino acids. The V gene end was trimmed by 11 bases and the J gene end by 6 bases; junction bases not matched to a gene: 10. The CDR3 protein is CAGRTGEYAEAFF. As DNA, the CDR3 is TGTGCCGGGAGGACAGGGGAGTATGCTGAAGCTTTCTTT.

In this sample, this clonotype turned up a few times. CDR3 loop: CASSLDGGRAGTGELFF. The CDR3 coding sequence is TGTGCCAGCAGCTTAGACGGGGGGAGGGCCGGGACCGGGGAGCTGTTTTTT. V is TRBV7-8 and J is TRBJ2-2, with 7 bases aligning to TRBD2. The CDR3 is made up of 17 amino acids. In germline, CDR1 is SGHVS, CDR2 FQNEAQ. V lost 1 base to trimming and J lost 5 bases; unmatched junction nucleotides: 10.

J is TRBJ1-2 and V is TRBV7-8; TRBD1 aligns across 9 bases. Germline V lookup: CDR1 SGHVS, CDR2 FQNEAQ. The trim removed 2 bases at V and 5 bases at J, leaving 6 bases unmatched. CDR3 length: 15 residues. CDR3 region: CASSLSRDRAYGYTF. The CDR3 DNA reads TGTGCCAGCAGCTTAAGCCGGGACAGGGCTTATGGCTACACCTTC.

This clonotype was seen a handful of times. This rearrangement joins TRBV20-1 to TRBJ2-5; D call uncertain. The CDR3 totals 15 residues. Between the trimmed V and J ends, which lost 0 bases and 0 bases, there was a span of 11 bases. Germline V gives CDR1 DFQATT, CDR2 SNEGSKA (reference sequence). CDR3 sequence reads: CSARDLADHQETQYF. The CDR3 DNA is TGCAGTGCTAGAGATCTGGCAGATCACCAAGAGACCCAGTACTTC.

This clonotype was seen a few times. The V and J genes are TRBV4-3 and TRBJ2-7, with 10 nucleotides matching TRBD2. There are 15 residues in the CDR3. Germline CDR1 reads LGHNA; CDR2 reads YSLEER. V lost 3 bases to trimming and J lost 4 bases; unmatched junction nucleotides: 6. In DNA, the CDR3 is TGCGCCAGCAGCCAGCTAAGCGGGAGGGGATACGAGCAGTACTTC. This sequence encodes CASSQLSGRGYEQYF.